The clone carrying this T cell receptor beta chain was counted between two and nine times. CDR3 length: 13 amino acids. Germline CDR1 is LNHDA and CDR2 is SQIVND (reference sequence). V was cut by 3 bases and J by 1 base, with 6 bases left in between. As processed by the authors: Estimated nucleated cell counts came from reference gene primer amplification. TCRdb's copy holds only in-frame clones and misses some; the assay was immunoSEQ multiplex PCR. That table is the source of V, J and clone size, and D and trimming were worked out from the DNA. Of about 42,000 clones in the sample, roughly 84% are singletons; the top ten hold 55% to 60%. The data stem from a study of blood T cell repertoires in COVID-19.

Material: peripheral blood. This rearrangement joins TRBV19 to TRBJ1-1, with D uncertain. This TCR derives from a man in his 70s with acute or convalescent COVID-19. The CDR3 DNA is TGTGCCAGTAGTATCTCCAGGAACACTGAAGCTTTCTTT. It codes for CASSISRNTEAFF.